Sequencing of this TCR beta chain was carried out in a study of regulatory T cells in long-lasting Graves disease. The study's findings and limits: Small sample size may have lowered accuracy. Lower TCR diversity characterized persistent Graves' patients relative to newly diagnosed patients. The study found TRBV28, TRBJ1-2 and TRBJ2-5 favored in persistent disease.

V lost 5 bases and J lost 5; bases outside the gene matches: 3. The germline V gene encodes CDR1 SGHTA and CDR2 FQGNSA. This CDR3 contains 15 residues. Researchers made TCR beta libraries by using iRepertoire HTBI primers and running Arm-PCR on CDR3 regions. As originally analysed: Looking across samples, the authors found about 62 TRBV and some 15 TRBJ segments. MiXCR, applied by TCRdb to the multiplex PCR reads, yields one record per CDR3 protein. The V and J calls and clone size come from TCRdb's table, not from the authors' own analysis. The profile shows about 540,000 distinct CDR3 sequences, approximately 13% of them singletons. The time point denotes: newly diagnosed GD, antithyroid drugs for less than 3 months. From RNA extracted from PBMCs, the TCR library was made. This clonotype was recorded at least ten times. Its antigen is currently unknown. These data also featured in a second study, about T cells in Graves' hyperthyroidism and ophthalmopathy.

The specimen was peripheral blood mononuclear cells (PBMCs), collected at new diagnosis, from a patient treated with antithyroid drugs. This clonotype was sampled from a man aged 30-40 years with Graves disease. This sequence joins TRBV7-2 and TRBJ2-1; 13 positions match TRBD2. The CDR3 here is CASSLGTSGNNEQFF. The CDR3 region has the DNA TGTGCCAGCAGCCTCGGGACTAGCGGGAACAATGAGCAGTTCTTC.